This TCR beta chain was captured by sequencing in a study of cytomegalovirus exposure and HLA in healthy donors. Some clones are missing from TCRdb's copy, which holds only in-frame ones; the method was immunoSEQ multiplex PCR. The sample has about 110,000 clones; around 89% are singletons. The TCR was taken from a woman aged 25 to 39 in good health and CMV-seropositive. The material sequenced was PBMCs.

The CDR3 nucleotides read TGCGCCAGCAGCCAAGAGGTACAGGGCGGCTATGAGCAGTTCTTC. This translates into CASSQEVQGGYEQFF. The rearrangement uses TRBV4-3 and TRBJ2-1; tentatively, D is TRBD1 (6 bases). Germline CDR1 reads LGHNA; CDR2 reads YSLEER. The CDR3 is 15 residues long. V was cut by 0 bases and J by 8 bases, with 14 bases left in between.